The 6 T cell receptor beta chains reported below all come from one sample, sequenced in a study of control samples from healthy donors and cancer patients. Assay: immunoSEQ multiplex PCR; the TCRdb copy retains only in-frame clones and omits some. The sample holds 150,000 to 200,000 clones, roughly 91% seen once. Sequences were obtained from blood. These receptors came from a woman aged 25 to 39 in good health.

The chain links TRBV7-3 to TRBJ2-3, with TRBD1 matching 10 bases. Germline V gene data show CDR1 as SGHTA and CDR2 as FQGTGA. CDR3 length: 16 amino acids. V was pared by 5 bases and J by 2 bases, with 7 bases of the junction left unmatched. The CDR3 DNA reads TGTGCCAGCAGCCCCCGGACAGGGGGAAACACAGATACGCAGTATTTT. It codes for CASSPRTGGNTDTQYF.

The chain recombines TRBV2 with TRBJ1-2; 10 positions match TRBD1. This CDR3 contains 16 residues. Germline CDR1 is SNHLY and CDR2 is FYNNEI. Trimming removed 0 bases from V and 8 bases from J; junction bases left unmatched: 9. CDR3 amino acids: CASSEAGLRDRGGYTF. CDR3 nucleotide sequence: TGTGCCAGCAGTGAAGCAGGCCTCCGGGACAGGGGCGGCTACACCTTC.

The chain links TRBV19 to TRBJ1-2, with TRBD1 matching 8 bases. The length of the CDR3 is 15 residues. In germline, CDR1 is LNHDA, CDR2 SQIVND (reference sequence). J gave up 5 bases and V 3 bases, and 8 bases lay outside the gene matches. DNA of the CDR3: TGTGCCAGTAGTATCCCAGGACAGGGTTGGTATGGCTACACCTTC. The encoded protein is CASSIPGQGWYGYTF.

The chain uses TRBV6-5 and TRBJ1-5, with TRBD1 identical over 7 bases. Losses at the gene ends were 5 bases for V and 5 bases for J; bases not matched to a gene: 6. There are 14 residues in the CDR3. Looked up from germline, CDR1 is MNHEY and CDR2 is SVGAGI. Written as DNA, the CDR3 is TGTGCCAGCAGTCTCCGACAGGGCCATCAGCCCCAGCATTTT. This codes for CASSLRQGHQPQHF.

The rearrangement joins TRBV5-1 to TRBJ1-3; D perhaps matches TRBD1 (5 bases). Germline assignment: CDR1 SGHRS and CDR2 YFSETQ. The V end lost 4 bases, the J end lost 0 bases, and 11 bases lay between the germline ends. The CDR3 loop spans 15 amino acids. The CDR3 DNA sequence: TGCGCCAGCAGCCGGGACTTCAGCTCTGGAAACACCATATATTTT. Encoded protein: CASSRDFSSGNTIYF.

The table lists this clone with a few counts. The chain links TRBV28 to TRBJ1-5; 9 bases match TRBD1. The J segment lost 7 bases and the V segment lost 1 base, leaving 2 bases of the junction unmatched. This CDR3 is built from 14 residues. Germline V gene lookup returns CDR1 MDHEN and CDR2 SYDVKM. The chain's CDR3 is CASSLYRGRQPQHF. DNA for the CDR3: TGTGCCAGCAGTTTATACAGGGGGCGGCAGCCCCAGCATTTT.